The rows below give T cell receptor beta chains drawn from one sample of a study of cytomegalovirus exposure and HLA in healthy donors. Libraries were prepared by immunoSEQ multiplex PCR; TCRdb keeps only in-frame clonotypes and omits some of them. The table records 90,000 to 150,000 clones, 78% of them present only once. Sequences were obtained from PBMCs. The receptors shown here come from a woman under 40 in good health and CMV-seropositive. Each CDR3 is given with its conserved first and last residue. D genes are given only for firm matches. Expanded clones are given a class, and other clones once, few, many or no size at all.

14,TRBV4-2,TRBD1,-,TRBJ1-1,CASSQQGGGTEAFF,TGTGCCAGCAGCCAACAGGGGGGAGGCACTGAAGCTTTCTTT
17,TRBV5-5,-,few,TRBJ2-5,CASSPFWRGGLQETQYF,TGTGCCAGCAGCCCTTTCTGGCGGGGCGGGCTCCAAGAGACCCAGTACTTC
14,TRBV6-1,-,-,TRBJ1-2,CAILPGPRVGGYTF,TGTGCCATCCTGCCCGGGCCCAGGGTAGGTGGCTACACCTTC
15,TRBV30,TRBD1,-,TRBJ1-5,CAWTTGGYSNQPQHF,TGTGCCTGGACCACAGGGGGGTATAGCAATCAGCCCCAGCATTTT
15,TRBV10-3,TRBD1,few,TRBJ2-7,CAISQGASRTYEQYF,TGTGCCATCAGTCAGGGGGCCAGTCGCACCTACGAGCAGTACTTC
13,TRBV6-1,-,-,TRBJ2-7,CASRDSQTYEQYF,TGTGCCAGCAGGGACAGCCAAACCTACGAGCAGTACTTC
17,TRBV5-4,TRBD2,-,TRBJ2-7,CASSPGLAGAPAYEQYF,TGTGCCAGCAGCCCGGGACTAGCGGGGGCCCCCGCCTACGAGCAGTACTTC
14,TRBV2,TRBD1,few,TRBJ1-2,CASRRTGLNYGYTF,TGTGCCAGCAGGAGGACAGGGTTGAACTATGGCTACACCTTC
17,TRBV12-5,-,-,TRBJ2-5,CASGPLPGAGLQETQYF,TGTGCTAGTGGCCCCCTCCCGGGCGCAGGGCTGCAAGAGACCCAGTACTTC
17,TRBV10-3,-,-,TRBJ2-1,CAISTRGGTEGRNEQFF,TGTGCCATCAGTACTCGAGGCGGGACAGAGGGGAGAAATGAGCAGTTCTTC
16,TRBV5-4,TRBD1,few,TRBJ1-4,CASSQRQGRFNEKLFF,TGTGCCAGCAGCCAACGACAGGGGCGATTCAATGAAAAACTGTTTTTT
14,TRBV5-4,TRBD1,-,TRBJ2-5,CASSVDRGRETQYF,TGTGCCAGCAGCGTCGACAGGGGGCGGGAGACCCAGTACTTC
16,TRBV28,TRBD1,once,TRBJ1-2,CASSPAGEQGHYGYTF,TGTGCCAGCAGCCCAGCGGGAGAACAGGGGCACTATGGCTACACCTTC
12,TRBV28,-,-,TRBJ1-1,CASSPAGGEAFF,TGTGCCAGCAGTCCTGCCGGGGGGGAAGCTTTCTTT
15,TRBV9,TRBD2,-,TRBJ2-7,CASSLSSGGAHEQYF,TGTGCCAGCAGCCTTTCTAGCGGGGGGGCCCACGAGCAGTACTTC
14,TRBV6-5,TRBD1,-,TRBJ2-2,CASSYSGGGGELFF,TGTGCCAGCAGTTATTCAGGGGGTGGCGGGGAGCTGTTTTTT